This T cell receptor (beta chain) appears in the sequencing data of a study of blood T cell repertoires in COVID-19. Authors' processing steps: Using reference gene primer amplification, nucleated cell counts were estimated. Clones were sequenced by immunoSEQ multiplex PCR, and TCRdb holds only the in-frame ones, with some missing. The DNA gave D and trimming, while V, J and clone size come from that table. The repertoire includes under 300,000 clones, about nine tenths of them detected once, and 2% to 2.5% sits in the top ten. This receptor was obtained from a woman between 40 and 55 years old with acute COVID-19. Sequenced sample: PBMCs or T cells enriched from blood (not recorded which).

This CDR3 reads CASSQVGGSGGPQETQYF. CDR3 DNA sequence: TGTGCCAGCAGCCAAGTGGGTGGTAGCGGGGGGCCTCAAGAGACCCAGTACTTC. The chain employs TRBV4-2 and TRBJ2-5; 10 positions agree with TRBD2. The CDR3 spans 18 residues. After removal of 1 base from V and 2 bases from J, the junction contained 10 bases not matched to a gene. CDR1 is LGHNA and CDR2 is YNFKEQ in the germline V gene.